The 6 T cell receptor beta chains reported below all come from one sample, sequenced in a study of regulatory T cells in long-lasting Graves disease. Investigators prepared the TCR beta libraries by applying iRepertoire HTBI primers and Arm-PCR of CDR3 regions. In TCRdb, the multiplex PCR reads were re-called with MiXCR into one record per CDR3 protein. The table records about 620,000 distinct CDR3 sequences, 16% of them present only once. Time point specified: newly diagnosed GD, antithyroid drugs for less than 3 months. RNA extracted from PBMCs served as the sequencing template. This same sample was also taken into another study, of T cells in Graves' hyperthyroidism and ophthalmopathy.

This specimen consisted of peripheral blood mononuclear cells (PBMCs), obtained at new diagnosis, from a patient treated with antithyroid drugs. The receptors were sampled from a young woman with Graves disease.

Details on this clonotype: Since a much larger clone is just one base distant, this may be a read error. J is TRBJ2-3 and V is TRBV6-2 or TRBV6-3; TRBD1 agrees at 11 bases. V lost 5 bases, J lost 4 bases, and 8 bases stayed unmatched. This CDR3 comprises 16 residues. CDR1 and CDR2 (germline): MNHEY, SVGEGT. The CDR3 bases are TGTGCCAGCAGTGTCGGGACAGGGGGTTTCGCAGATACGCAGTATTTT. Translated, it gives CASSVGTGGFADTQYF.

The chain couples TRBV5-1 to TRBJ2-7, with D unresolved. V lost 1 base, J lost 6 bases, and 11 bases lay in between. Germline CDR1 is SGHRS and CDR2 is YFSETQ. The CDR3 length is 13 residues. DNA for the CDR3: TGCGCCAGCAGCTTGCTAGAGAAAAGCGAGCAGTACTTC. Its protein is CASSLLEKSEQYF.

CDR3 in DNA: TGTGCCACCAGTGATTCTACGACAGGGGAAGCTGGAAACACCATATATTTT. Amino acids: CATSDSTTGEAGNTIYF. The rearrangement links TRBV24-1 to TRBJ1-3, with 8 bases that match TRBD1. With 2 bases clipped from V and 2 bases from J, the junction kept 7 bases outside the gene matches. The CDR3 is 17 residues long. Germline V lookup: CDR1 KGHDR, CDR2 SFDVKD.

This clonotype has at least ten counts. This rearrangement joins TRBV29-1 to TRBJ2-7; D possibly corresponds to TRBD1 (5 bases). The CDR3 extends over 15 amino acids. V was cut by 4 bases and J by 6 bases, with 22 bases left in between. The germline V gene has CDR1 SQVTM and CDR2 ANQGSEA. CDR3 DNA: TGCAGCGTTGGCCCAGGTTCGGGCAGGGCGAGCGAGCAGTACTTC. It translates to CSVGPGSGRASEQYF.

With regard to this clonotype: A much larger clonotype is one base distant, so this may be a read error. The chain links TRBV12-3 or TRBV12-4 to TRBJ1-2; TRBD1 matches at 9 bases. Trimming at V came to 6 bases and at J to 12 bases, leaving 8 bases not matched to a gene. CDR3 length equals 12 residues. As DNA, the CDR3 is TGTGCCAGCAGGGGACAGGGAACGGGCCACACCTTC. Encoded protein: CASRGQGTGHTF.

This clonotype has a count of ten or more. The chain links TRBV3-1 to TRBJ1-2, with 7 bases lining up with TRBD1. This CDR3 region has 14 residues. From germline, CDR1 is LGHDT and CDR2 YNNKEL (reference sequence). The V segment lost 4 bases and the J segment 1 base; nucleotides outside the gene matches: 3. This CDR3 reads CASSPGQVNYGYTF. The CDR3 nucleotides read TGTGCCAGCAGCCCCGGACAGGTTAACTATGGCTACACCTTC.